The following is a T cell receptor (beta chain) sequence with its context. This sample was taken from a study of blood T cell repertoires in COVID-19. Study-level background: Samples of COVID-19 (acute and convalescent) were obtained from the United States, Italy and Spain.

Original data processing: For nucleated cells, counts were estimated from reference gene primer amplification. Repertoires were generated with immunoSEQ multiplex PCR, while TCRdb's copy carries only in-frame clones and drops some. V and J calls and clone size are given by that table; D and trimming were obtained from the DNA. Of around 49,000 clones listed, approximately 80% are singletons. The CDR3 is 15 amino acids. Germline-derived CDR1 and CDR2 are MGHRA and YSYEKL. Deletions cut 4 bases from V and 4 bases from J, with 16 bases between. Sample: peripheral blood. The TCR comes from a woman aged 55-70 years with acute or convalescent COVID-19. This sequence joins TRBV4-1 and TRBJ1-1; tentatively, D is TRBD1 (6 bases). CDR3 coding DNA: TGCGCCAGCAGCCTAGCTCAAGGACAGTCCACTGAAGCTTTCTTT. This translates into CASSLAQGQSTEAFF.